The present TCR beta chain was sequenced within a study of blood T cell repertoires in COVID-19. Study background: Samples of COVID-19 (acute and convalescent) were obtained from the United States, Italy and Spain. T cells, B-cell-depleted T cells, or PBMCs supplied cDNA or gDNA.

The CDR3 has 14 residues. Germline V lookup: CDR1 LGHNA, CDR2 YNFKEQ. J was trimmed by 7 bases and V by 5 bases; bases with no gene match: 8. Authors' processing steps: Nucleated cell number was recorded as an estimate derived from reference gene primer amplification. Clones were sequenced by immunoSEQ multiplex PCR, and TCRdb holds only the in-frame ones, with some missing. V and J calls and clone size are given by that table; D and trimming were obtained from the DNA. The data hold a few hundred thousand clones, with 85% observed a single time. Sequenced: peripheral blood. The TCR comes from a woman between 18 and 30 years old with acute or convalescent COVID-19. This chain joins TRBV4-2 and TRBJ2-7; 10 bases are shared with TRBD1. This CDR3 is CASSSGTGALEQYF. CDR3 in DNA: TGTGCCAGCAGCTCCGGGACAGGGGCATTAGAGCAGTACTTC.